The TCR beta chain under discussion was sequenced for a study of T cell responses to AZD1222 COVID-19 vaccine. Trimming took off 0 bases at V and 2 bases at J, with 8 bases between the two ends. Per germline, CDR1 LGHDT and CDR2 YNNKEL (reference sequence). This CDR3 region has 15 residues. Using immunoSEQ multiplex PCR, the repertoire was profiled, and TCRdb retains in-frame clones only, with some absent. There are about 97,000 clones in the sample; around 89% occur only once, and approximately 7% lies in the top ten. The clonotype was recovered from an adult in good health. Sequencing used peripheral blood, obtained on day 0 of AZD1222 vaccination. The V call is TRBV3-1 (or the pseudogene TRBV3-2), the J call TRBJ2-1; D is ambiguous. The CDR3 DNA sequence: TGTGCCAGCAGCCAAGATCCGGCAGCCTACAATGAGCAGTTCTTC. Translating gives CASSQDPAAYNEQFF.